This T cell receptor (beta chain) was sequenced during a study of cytomegalovirus exposure and HLA in healthy donors. PCR employed 60 Vbeta and 13 Jbeta primers. Libraries were prepared by immunoSEQ multiplex PCR; TCRdb keeps only in-frame clonotypes and omits some of them. Its clone listing holds about 41,000 clones. The TCR comes from a man younger than 40 in good health and CMV-seronegative. Sequencing was carried out using PBMCs.

The CDR3 loop reads CASTRRDTIAYEQYF. DNA for the CDR3: TGTGCCAGCACAAGACGGGACACCATCGCCTACGAGCAGTACTTC. This chain uses TRBV6-5 with TRBJ2-7; weak D call: TRBD1 (6 bases). The CDR3 has 15 residues. The V end lost 7 bases, the J end lost 2 bases, and 18 bases lay between the germline ends. Germline lookup yields CDR1 MNHEY and CDR2 SVGAGI.